This T cell receptor beta chain was recorded in a study of T cell responses to AZD1222 COVID-19 vaccine. Broader study findings: Elevations in Spike-specific TCR breadth and depth followed administration of two AZD1222 doses.

To note about this clone: Its antigen is currently unknown.

The assay was immunoSEQ multiplex PCR, and TCRdb's table has in-frame clones only and misses some. The table lists about 100,000 clones, less than 95% of them singletons. Specimen: peripheral blood, collected on day 0 of AZD1222 vaccination. The sequence derives from an adult in good health.

The CDR3 region is CASSFDTYTDTQYF. In DNA form, the CDR3 reads TGTGCCAGCAGCTTCGATACTTACACAGATACGCAGTATTTT. The V call is TRBV7-9, the J call TRBJ2-3; D unclear. This CDR3 is 14 amino acids long. The germline V gene has CDR1 SEHNR and CDR2 FQNEAQ (reference sequence). V was clipped by 3 bases and J by 2 bases, with 9 bases between them.